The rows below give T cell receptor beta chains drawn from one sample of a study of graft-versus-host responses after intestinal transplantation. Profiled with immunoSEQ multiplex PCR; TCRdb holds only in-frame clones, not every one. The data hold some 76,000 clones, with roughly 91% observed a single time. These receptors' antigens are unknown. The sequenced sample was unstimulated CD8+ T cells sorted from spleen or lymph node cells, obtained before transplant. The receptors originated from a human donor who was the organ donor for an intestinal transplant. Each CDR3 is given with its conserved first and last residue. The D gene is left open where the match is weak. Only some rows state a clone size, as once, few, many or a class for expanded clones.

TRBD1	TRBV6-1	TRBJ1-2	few	CASSLTGQVRNGYTF	TGTGCCAGCAGCCTCACAGGACAGGTTAGGAATGGCTACACCTTC
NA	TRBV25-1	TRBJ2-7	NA	CASSSGGERYEQYF	TGTGCCAGCAGCTCTGGGGGAGAAAGATACGAGCAGTACTTC
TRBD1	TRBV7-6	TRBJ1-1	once	CASSLGGAGGEAFF	TGTGCCAGCAGCTTAGGGGGCGCAGGGGGTGAAGCTTTCTTT
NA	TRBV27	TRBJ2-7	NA	CASSFYPRNYEQYF	TGTGCCAGCAGTTTTTACCCCCGAAACTACGAGCAGTACTTC
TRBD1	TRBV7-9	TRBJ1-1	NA	CASSSGQAGEAFF	TGTGCCAGCAGCTCCGGACAGGCGGGTGAAGCTTTCTTT
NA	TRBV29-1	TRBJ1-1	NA	CSVGEGEGTEAFF	TGCAGCGTTGGTGAGGGGGAGGGCACTGAAGCTTTCTTT
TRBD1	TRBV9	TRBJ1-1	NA	CASSVGQGALNTEAFF	TGTGCCAGCAGCGTAGGGCAGGGGGCCCTGAACACTGAAGCTTTCTTT
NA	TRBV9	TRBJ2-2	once	CASSVRAGELFF	TGTGCCAGCAGCGTGAGGGCCGGGGAGCTGTTTTTT
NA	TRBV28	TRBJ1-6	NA	CASSLIGFRNSPLHF	TGTGCCAGCAGTTTAATTGGATTCAGGAATTCACCCCTCCACTTT
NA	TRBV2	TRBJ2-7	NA	CASGDWVEQYF	TGTGCCAGCGGAGATTGGGTGGAGCAGTACTTC
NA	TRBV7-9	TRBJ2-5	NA	CASSLIRDPLETQYF	TGTGCCAGCAGCTTAATACGGGACCCGCTTGAGACCCAGTACTTC
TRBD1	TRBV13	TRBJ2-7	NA	CASSFRDRAYEQYF	TGTGCCAGCAGCTTCCGGGACAGAGCTTACGAGCAGTACTTC
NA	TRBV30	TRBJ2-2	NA	CAWRTWGGELFF	TGTGCCTGGAGGACTTGGGGCGGGGAGCTGTTTTTT
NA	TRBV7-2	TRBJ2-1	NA	CASSLGTRRAHFNEQFF	TGTGCCAGCAGCTTAGGGACCAGACGGGCCCACTTTAATGAGCAGTTCTTC
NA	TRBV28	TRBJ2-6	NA	CASSSRPSGANVLTF	TGTGCCAGCAGCTCCCGGCCCTCTGGGGCCAACGTCCTGACTTTC
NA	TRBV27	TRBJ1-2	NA	CASSLGPRRIYTF	TGTGCCAGCAGTTTGGGCCCGCGACGGATCTACACCTTC
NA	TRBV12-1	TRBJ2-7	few	CASSSKDRKNEQYF	TGTGCCAGCAGCTCCAAGGACAGGAAAAACGAGCAGTACTTC
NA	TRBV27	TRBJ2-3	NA	CASSLHRILTSTDTQYF	TGTGCCAGCAGTTTACACAGAATACTAACTAGCACAGATACGCAGTATTTT
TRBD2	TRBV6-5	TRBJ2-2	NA	CASRGLAGETGELFF	TGTGCCAGCAGAGGACTAGCGGGGGAGACCGGGGAGCTGTTTTTT
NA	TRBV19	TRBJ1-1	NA	CASSIPGLYDTEAFF	TGTGCCAGTAGTATACCGGGGCTGTATGACACTGAAGCTTTCTTT
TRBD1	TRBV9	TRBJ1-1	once	CASSVTGVSEAFF	TGTGCCAGCAGCGTCACAGGGGTATCAGAAGCTTTCTTT
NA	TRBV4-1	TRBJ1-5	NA	CASSFYGSNQPQHF	TGCGCCAGCAGCTTCTACGGGAGCAATCAGCCCCAGCATTTT
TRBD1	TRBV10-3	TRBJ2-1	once	CAIRGTGGLLGRDEQFF	TGTGCCATCAGGGGGACAGGGGGGCTCTTGGGTAGGGATGAGCAGTTCTTC
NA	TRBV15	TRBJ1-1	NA	CATSMGYTEAFF	TGTGCCACCAGCATGGGATACACTGAAGCTTTCTTT
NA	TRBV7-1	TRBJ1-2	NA	CASSDRPSNYGYTF	TGTGCCAGCAGCGACCGACCGAGTAACTATGGCTACACCTTC
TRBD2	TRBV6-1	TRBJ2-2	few	CASLGGGGNTGELFF	TGTGCCAGCCTCGGCGGGGGGGGAAACACCGGGGAGCTGTTTTTT
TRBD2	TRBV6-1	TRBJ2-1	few	CASSESSGGPNEQFF	TGTGCCAGCAGTGAAAGTAGCGGGGGGCCCAATGAGCAGTTCTTC
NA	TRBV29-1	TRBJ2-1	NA	CSVEGQVSYNEQFF	TGCAGCGTTGAAGGACAGGTCAGCTACAATGAGCAGTTCTTC
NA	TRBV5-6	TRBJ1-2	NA	CASSPVPGAGYGYTF	TGTGCCAGCAGCCCCGTCCCGGGGGCAGGGTATGGCTACACCTTC
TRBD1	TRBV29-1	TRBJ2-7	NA	CSVNIQGLTSYEQYF	TGCAGCGTTAACATACAGGGGCTGACATCATACGAGCAGTACTTC
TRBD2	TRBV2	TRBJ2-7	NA	CASRSPTSGEYEQYF	TGTGCCAGCAGGTCCCCGACTAGCGGGGAATACGAGCAGTACTTC
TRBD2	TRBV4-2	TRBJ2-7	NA	CASSQAFSGYEQYF	TGTGCCAGCAGCCAAGCGTTTAGCGGGTACGAGCAGTACTTC
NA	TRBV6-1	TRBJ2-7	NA	CASSEGASSYEQYF	TGTGCCAGCAGTGAAGGTGCATCCTCCTACGAGCAGTACTTC
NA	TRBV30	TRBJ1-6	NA	CAWSVVPVNSPLHF	TGTGCCTGGAGTGTCGTCCCGGTAAATTCACCCCTCCACTTT
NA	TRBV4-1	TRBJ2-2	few	CASSEVQNTGELFF	TGCGCCAGCAGTGAGGTTCAGAACACCGGGGAGCTGTTTTTT
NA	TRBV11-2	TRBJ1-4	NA	CASSFQGWEKLFF	TGTGCCAGCAGCTTTCAAGGATGGGAAAAACTGTTTTTT
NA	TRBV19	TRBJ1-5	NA	CASSPPGVWSNQPQHF	TGTGCCAGTAGTCCACCGGGGGTATGGAGCAATCAGCCCCAGCATTTT
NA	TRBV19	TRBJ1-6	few	CASKFGSSYNSPLHF	TGTGCCAGTAAATTCGGCAGCTCCTATAATTCACCCCTCCACTTT
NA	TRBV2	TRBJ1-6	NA	CASMEGSLHF	TGTGCCAGCATGGAGGGAAGCCTCCACTTT
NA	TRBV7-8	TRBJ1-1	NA	CASVNRGEAFF	TGTGCCAGCGTCAATCGAGGTGAAGCTTTCTTT
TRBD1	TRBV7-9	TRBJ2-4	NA	CASGDRAKNIQYF	TGTGCCAGCGGGGACAGAGCCAAAAACATTCAGTACTTC
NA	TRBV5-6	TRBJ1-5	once	CASSLRGGNQPQHF	TGTGCCAGCAGCCTGAGAGGGGGCAATCAGCCCCAGCATTTT
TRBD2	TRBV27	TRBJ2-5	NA	CASSFVAGGPQETQYF	TGTGCCAGCAGTTTTGTAGCGGGGGGCCCCCAAGAGACCCAGTACTTC
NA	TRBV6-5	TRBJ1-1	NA	CASSLLGGNTEAFF	TGTGCCAGCAGCCTATTGGGCGGGAACACTGAAGCTTTCTTT
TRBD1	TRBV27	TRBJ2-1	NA	CASSSQGHEQFF	TGTGCCAGCAGTTCACAGGGGCATGAGCAGTTCTTC
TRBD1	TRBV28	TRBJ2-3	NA	CASSSDRGHTDTQYF	TGTGCCAGCAGTTCGGACAGGGGGCACACAGATACGCAGTATTTT
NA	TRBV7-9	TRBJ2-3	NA	CASSLAGVGLTDTQYF	TGTGCCAGCAGCTTAGCGGGAGTGGGGCTCACAGATACGCAGTATTTT
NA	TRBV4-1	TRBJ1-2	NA	CASSPPVRVTYGYTF	TGCGCCAGCAGCCCCCCAGTGAGGGTAACCTATGGCTACACCTTC
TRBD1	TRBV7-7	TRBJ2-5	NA	CASSYRTGSETQYF	TGTGCCAGCAGCTATCGGACAGGGTCAGAGACCCAGTACTTC
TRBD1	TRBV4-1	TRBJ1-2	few	CASSQATGGRFGYTF	TGCGCCAGCAGCCAAGCCACAGGGGGGAGGTTTGGCTACACCTTC